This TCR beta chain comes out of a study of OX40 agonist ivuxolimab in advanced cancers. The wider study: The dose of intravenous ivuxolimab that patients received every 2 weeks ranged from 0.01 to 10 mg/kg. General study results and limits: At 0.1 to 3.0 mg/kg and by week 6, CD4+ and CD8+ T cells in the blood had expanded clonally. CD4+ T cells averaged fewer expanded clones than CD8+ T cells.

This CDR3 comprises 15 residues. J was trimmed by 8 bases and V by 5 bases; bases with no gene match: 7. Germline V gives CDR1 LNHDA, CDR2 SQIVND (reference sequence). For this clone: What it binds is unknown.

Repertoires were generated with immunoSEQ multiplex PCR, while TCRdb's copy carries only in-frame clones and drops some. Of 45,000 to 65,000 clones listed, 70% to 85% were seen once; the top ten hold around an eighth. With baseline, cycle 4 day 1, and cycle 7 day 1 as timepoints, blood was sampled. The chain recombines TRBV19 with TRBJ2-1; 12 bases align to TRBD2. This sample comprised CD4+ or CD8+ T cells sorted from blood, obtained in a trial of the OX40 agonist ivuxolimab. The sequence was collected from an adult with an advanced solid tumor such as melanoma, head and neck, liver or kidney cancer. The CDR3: CASSPRLAGVYEQFF. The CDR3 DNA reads TGTGCCAGTAGTCCCCGACTAGCGGGAGTATATGAGCAGTTCTTC.